This entry lists 10 T cell receptor beta chains sequenced from one sample in a study of T cell responses to AZD1222 COVID-19 vaccine. The assay was immunoSEQ multiplex PCR, and TCRdb's table has in-frame clones only and misses some. Of 70,000 to 95,000 clones in the sample, around 92% were seen once. Sequencing was performed on peripheral blood, taken on day 0 of MenACWY control vaccination. The receptors were gathered from an adult in good health.

On this clone itself: The junction and the germline gene differ at one end; a read error may be behind it. Other DNA variants within this sample encode the same CDR3. The chain employs TRBV7-6 and TRBJ1-3; 7 positions match TRBD1. Germline loops: CDR1 SGHVS, CDR2 FNYEAQ. The CDR3 is made up of 19 amino acids. CDR3 protein: CASSLVWGTATDSGNTIYF. As DNA, the CDR3 is TGCGCCAGCAGCTTAGTATGGGGGACAGCTACCGACTCTGGAAACACCATATATTTT. The whole variable domain, filled in from reference TRBV7-6 and TRBJ1-3, reads GAGVSQSPRYKVTKRGQDVALRCDPISGHVSLYWYRQALGQGPEFLTYFNYEAQQDKSGLPNDRFSAERPEGSISTLTIQRTEQRDSAMYRCASSLVWGTATDSGNTIYFGEGSWLTVV.

This sequence joins TRBV11-1 and TRBJ2-5, with 9 bases that match TRBD2. This CDR3 contains 15 residues. V lost 7 bases and J lost 1; bases outside the gene matches: 7. CDR1 is SGHAT, CDR2 FQDESV, per germline (reference sequence). The chain's CDR3 is CASMRGRGRQETQYF. DNA for the CDR3: TGTGCCAGCATGCGCGGGAGGGGCCGCCAAGAGACCCAGTACTTC.

This clone was recorded only once. Written as DNA, the CDR3 is TGTGCCAGCAGCTTTCCGACTAGCGGGGGGGCGAGGTACAATGAGCAGTTCTTC. This encodes CASSFPTSGGARYNEQFF. The chain links TRBV7-9 to TRBJ2-1, with 14 bases that match TRBD2. Trimming cost V 3 bases and J 4 bases; bases outside gene matches: 8. This CDR3 comprises 18 residues. Germline CDR1 is SEHNR and CDR2 is FQNEAQ (reference sequence).

This chain connects TRBV3-1 (or the pseudogene TRBV3-2) to TRBJ1-6; D perhaps matches TRBD1 (6 bases). The V and J ends lost 4 bases and 6 bases respectively, with 10 bases between them. This CDR3 has 14 residues. Germline CDR1 LGHDT, CDR2 YNNKEL (reference sequence). The CDR3 protein is CASSPNRVNSPLHF. DNA of the CDR3: TGTGCCAGCAGCCCGAACAGGGTTAATTCACCCCTCCACTTT.

V usage is TRBV27 and J usage is TRBJ1-1, with D possibly matching TRBD1 (5 bases). With 2 bases removed from V and 6 bases from J, the gap between germline ends came to 10 bases. The CDR3 spans 13 residues. Looked up from germline, CDR1 is MNHEY and CDR2 is SMNVEV (reference sequence). The CDR3: CASSLQGPPEAFF. The CDR3 region has the DNA TGTGCCAGCAGTTTACAGGGTCCCCCTGAAGCTTTCTTT.

The chain combines TRBV5-4 with TRBJ2-2; D unresolved. Germline lookup yields CDR1 SGHNT and CDR2 YYREEE (reference sequence). The CDR3 is made up of 13 amino acids. The V end was cut by 0 bases, the J end by 6 bases, with 6 bases between. The CDR3 nucleotides are TGTGCCAGCAGCTTGGAAGAATCCGGGGAGCTGTTTTTT. Translation: CASSLEESGELFF.

This clone was observed a few times. The genes are TRBV7-9 and TRBJ1-2; no clear D. The CDR3 loop spans 13 amino acids. From germline, CDR1 is SEHNR and CDR2 FQNEAQ (reference sequence). The V and J ends lost 5 bases and 1 base respectively, with 8 bases between them. Here the CDR3 DNA reads TGTGCCAGCAGCCTCTCCGATAACTATGGCTACACCTTC. Protein sequence: CASSLSDNYGYTF.

This rearrangement joins TRBV23-1 to TRBJ1-3; 9 bases are a match to TRBD1. TRBV23-1 is noted as an ORF with a role that remains uncertain. This CDR3 spans 15 amino acids. The ends lost 9 bases at V and 10 bases at J; junction bases unmatched: 16. The CDR3 protein is CARPEGDRERNTIYF. In nucleotides, the CDR3 is TGCGCCAGACCAGAGGGGGACAGGGAAAGGAATACCATATATTTT.

The gene calls are TRBV7-9 and TRBJ2-7; 9 nucleotides agree with TRBD1. V trimming: 1 base; J trimming: 6 bases; junction bases outside the gene matches: 4. Germline CDR1 reads SEHNR; CDR2 reads FQNEAQ (reference sequence). CDR3 size: 14 residues. Here the CDR3 DNA reads TGTGCCAGCAGCTTAGTTGGGACAGGGTTCGAGCAGTACTTC. This gives the protein CASSLVGTGFEQYF.

The chain employs TRBV19 and TRBJ1-1; D is undetermined. Trimming cost V 6 bases and J 0 bases, with 11 bases left between them. This CDR3 is built from 14 residues. Germline lookup yields CDR1 LNHDA and CDR2 SQIVND (reference sequence). The CDR3 sequence is CASSLQMMNTEAFF. The CDR3 DNA sequence: TGTGCCAGTAGCCTACAGATGATGAACACTGAAGCTTTCTTT. The full variable domain, rest sourced from reference TRBV19 and TRBJ1-1, is DGGITQSPKYLFRKEGQNVTLSCEQNLNHDAMYWYRQDPGQGLRLIYYSQIVNDFQKGDIAEGYSVSREKKESFPLTVTSAQKNPTAFYLCASSLQMMNTEAFFGQGTRLTVV.